The TCR beta chain under discussion was sequenced for a study of T cell responses to AZD1222 COVID-19 vaccine. Some clones are missing from TCRdb's copy, which holds only in-frame ones; the method was immunoSEQ multiplex PCR. The sample lists over 75,000 clones, about 92% occurring once. The V segment lost 6 bases and the J segment 4 bases; nucleotides outside the gene matches: 10. Germline CDR1 MNHEY, CDR2 SMNVEV (reference sequence). This CDR3 has 15 amino acids. This clonotype was sampled from an adult in good health. The V call is TRBV27, the J call TRBJ2-7, with 9 positions matching TRBD1. Sequencing used peripheral blood, obtained on day 0 of AZD1222 vaccination. The CDR3 spells CASRSGGTGSYEQYF. Here the CDR3 DNA reads TGTGCCAGCAGAAGTGGTGGGACAGGGTCATACGAGCAGTACTTC.